Listed below are T cell receptor beta chains from one sample, sequenced in a study of long-term antiretroviral therapy in people with HIV. Some clones are missing from TCRdb's copy, which holds only in-frame ones; the method was immunoSEQ multiplex PCR. The repertoire consists of approximately 17,000 clones, with 80% occurring once and the leading ten covering approximately 4.5%. The sample consisted of unsorted PBMCs, taken 0.1 years before starting antiretroviral therapy. The receptor set was obtained from a man in his late teens or twenties with HIV. Each CDR3 is given with its conserved first and last residue. D genes are given only for firm matches. Clone size is given for some rows only: seen once, a few or many times, or a class if the clone is expanded.

d_gene: TRBD1; j_gene: TRBJ2-7; v_gene: TRBV2; abundance: once; CDR3aa: CASSWLTDRGWNEQYF; CDR3nt: TGTGCCAGCAGTTGGCTTACCGACAGGGGGTGGAACGAGCAGTACTTC
d_gene: NA; j_gene: TRBJ2-7; v_gene: TRBV2; abundance: NA; CDR3aa: CASSVSSYEQYF; CDR3nt: TGTGCCAGCAGTGTGTCCTCCTACGAGCAGTACTTC
d_gene: TRBD2; j_gene: TRBJ2-5; v_gene: TRBV5-4; abundance: NA; CDR3aa: CASSPGLAGKETQYF; CDR3nt: TGTGCCAGCAGCCCGGGACTAGCGGGTAAAGAGACCCAGTACTTC
d_gene: NA; j_gene: TRBJ2-5; v_gene: TRBV7-9; abundance: NA; CDR3aa: CASSFGKGRETQYF; CDR3nt: TGTGCCAGCAGCTTTGGCAAGGGACGGGAGACCCAGTACTTC
d_gene: TRBD2; j_gene: TRBJ2-7; v_gene: TRBV27; abundance: medium-sized; CDR3aa: CASSPSGRLEQYF; CDR3nt: TGTGCCAGCAGCCCTAGCGGGAGACTCGAGCAGTACTTC
d_gene: NA; j_gene: TRBJ2-1; v_gene: TRBV30; abundance: NA; CDR3aa: CASRGGNNEQFF; CDR3nt: TGTGCCTCGAGGGGGGGGAACAATGAGCAGTTCTTC
d_gene: TRBD1; j_gene: TRBJ1-1; v_gene: TRBV12-5; abundance: NA; CDR3aa: CASGLGNPGQGGGTEAFF; CDR3nt: TGTGCTAGTGGTTTGGGTAACCCGGGACAGGGAGGTGGCACTGAAGCTTTCTTT
d_gene: NA; j_gene: TRBJ2-1; v_gene: TRBV11-2; abundance: NA; CDR3aa: CASSLRDSLYNEQFF; CDR3nt: TGTGCCAGCAGCTTAAGAGACTCCCTCTACAATGAGCAGTTCTTC
d_gene: TRBD1; j_gene: TRBJ2-7; v_gene: TRBV18; abundance: NA; CDR3aa: CASSPPRGQGSYEQYF; CDR3nt: TGTGCCAGCTCACCACCGAGGGGACAGGGGTCCTACGAGCAGTACTTC
d_gene: NA; j_gene: TRBJ1-2; v_gene: TRBV4-2; abundance: few; CDR3aa: CASSQDQGNRLYGYTF; CDR3nt: TGTGCCAGCAGCCAAGATCAAGGTAACAGGCTCTATGGCTACACCTTC
d_gene: TRBD1; j_gene: TRBJ2-2; v_gene: TRBV7-2; abundance: NA; CDR3aa: CAIGQDNTGELFF; CDR3nt: TGTGCCATCGGACAGGATAACACCGGGGAGCTGTTTTTT
d_gene: NA; j_gene: TRBJ2-1; v_gene: TRBV11-2; abundance: NA; CDR3aa: CASSYGVSSSYNEQFF; CDR3nt: TGTGCCAGCAGCTATGGGGTGAGTTCCTCCTACAATGAGCAGTTCTTC
d_gene: TRBD2; j_gene: TRBJ2-3; v_gene: TRBV7-2; abundance: few; CDR3aa: CASSLVVAGTGEDTQYF; CDR3nt: TGTGCCAGCAGCTTGGTAGTAGCGGGGACGGGGGAAGATACGCAGTATTTT
d_gene: NA; j_gene: TRBJ1-2; v_gene: TRBV19; abundance: few; CDR3aa: CASTPSSVGINGYTF; CDR3nt: TGTGCCAGTACCCCCAGCTCGGTAGGGATTAATGGCTACACCTTC
d_gene: TRBD1; j_gene: TRBJ1-2; v_gene: TRBV10-3; abundance: once; CDR3aa: CAISDPRDRTYGYTF; CDR3nt: TGTGCCATCAGTGACCCCCGGGACAGGACCTATGGCTACACCTTC
d_gene: TRBD2; j_gene: TRBJ2-1; v_gene: TRBV5-4; abundance: NA; CDR3aa: CASSPLTSGSENEQFF; CDR3nt: TGTGCCAGCAGCCCTTTGACTAGCGGGAGTGAGAATGAGCAGTTCTTC
d_gene: NA; j_gene: TRBJ2-7; v_gene: TRBV1; abundance: once; CDR3aa: CTSRLTSGRSSYEQYF; CDR3nt: TGCACCAGCAGACTAACTAGCGGGAGGAGCTCCTACGAGCAGTACTTC
d_gene: NA; j_gene: TRBJ1-1; v_gene: TRBV5-5; abundance: NA; CDR3aa: CASSSNGGGWAFF; CDR3nt: TGTGCCAGCAGCTCAAATGGGGGGGGTTGGGCTTTCTTT
d_gene: NA; j_gene: TRBJ2-5; v_gene: TRBV7-9; abundance: once; CDR3aa: CASSPDTSRETQYF; CDR3nt: TGTGCCAGCAGCCCAGATACGTCGAGGGAGACCCAGTACTTC
d_gene: NA; j_gene: TRBJ2-7; v_gene: TRBV7-9; abundance: NA; CDR3aa: CASEVGRGSEQYF; CDR3nt: TGTGCCAGCGAGGTCGGCCGGGGGTCCGAGCAGTACTTC
d_gene: TRBD1; j_gene: TRBJ2-7; v_gene: TRBV5-4; abundance: NA; CDR3aa: CASSSTPGQDDPFEQYF; CDR3nt: TGTGCCAGCAGCTCAACCCCGGGACAGGACGACCCCTTTGAGCAGTACTTC
d_gene: TRBD1; j_gene: TRBJ1-2; v_gene: TRBV2; abundance: NA; CDR3aa: CASSGRDRGAGFNGYTF; CDR3nt: TGTGCCAGCAGTGGAAGGGACAGGGGGGCAGGATTTAATGGCTACACCTTC
d_gene: NA; j_gene: TRBJ2-7; v_gene: TRBV13; abundance: NA; CDR3aa: CASSFPDSYEQYF; CDR3nt: TGTGCCAGCAGCTTCCCGGACAGTTACGAGCAGTACTTC
d_gene: NA; j_gene: TRBJ2-5; v_gene: TRBV19; abundance: NA; CDR3aa: CASSTWFGQETQYF; CDR3nt: TGTGCCAGTAGTACGTGGTTTGGCCAAGAGACCCAGTACTTC
d_gene: NA; j_gene: TRBJ1-2; v_gene: TRBV10-3; abundance: NA; CDR3aa: CAIRGDFPNYGYTF; CDR3nt: TGTGCCATCAGGGGGGACTTCCCGAACTATGGCTACACCTTC
d_gene: NA; j_gene: TRBJ2-5; v_gene: TRBV9; abundance: once; CDR3aa: CASSGAGAETQYF; CDR3nt: TGTGCCAGCAGCGGGGCCGGCGCCGAGACCCAGTACTTC
d_gene: NA; j_gene: TRBJ2-7; v_gene: TRBV7-3; abundance: NA; CDR3aa: CASSLIPGGEQYF; CDR3nt: TGTGCCAGCAGCTTAATCCCAGGTGGGGAGCAGTACTTC
d_gene: NA; j_gene: TRBJ1-6; v_gene: TRBV10-3; abundance: few; CDR3aa: CAISETADRPASPLHF; CDR3nt: TGTGCCATCAGTGAAACAGCCGACAGGCCGGCTTCACCCCTCCACTTT
d_gene: TRBD1; j_gene: TRBJ2-5; v_gene: TRBV4-2; abundance: NA; CDR3aa: CASSQVGTGVVEETQYF; CDR3nt: TGTGCCAGCAGCCAAGTGGGGACAGGGGTAGTGGAAGAGACCCAGTACTTC
d_gene: NA; j_gene: TRBJ2-5; v_gene: TRBV4-3; abundance: NA; CDR3aa: CASSQEGPTGETQYF; CDR3nt: TGCGCCAGCAGCCAAGAGGGACCCACGGGGGAGACCCAGTACTTC
d_gene: NA; j_gene: TRBJ2-2; v_gene: TRBV10-3; abundance: NA; CDR3aa: CAISESTTTGELFF; CDR3nt: TGTGCCATCAGTGAGTCGACCACCACCGGGGAGCTGTTTTTT
d_gene: TRBD1; j_gene: TRBJ2-1; v_gene: TRBV19; abundance: NA; CDR3aa: CASSRTGVGYNEQFF; CDR3nt: TGTGCCAGTAGTCGGACAGGGGTGGGATACAATGAGCAGTTCTTC
d_gene: NA; j_gene: TRBJ2-5; v_gene: TRBV2; abundance: once; CDR3aa: CASNTDYQETQYF; CDR3nt: TGTGCCAGCAATACAGACTACCAGGAGACCCAGTACTTC
d_gene: NA; j_gene: TRBJ2-7; v_gene: TRBV25-1; abundance: NA; CDR3aa: CASSEYTDTSYEQYF; CDR3nt: TGTGCCAGCAGTGAATATACGGACACTTCCTACGAGCAGTACTTC
d_gene: NA; j_gene: TRBJ1-4; v_gene: TRBV19; abundance: once; CDR3aa: CASSMITGSEKLFF; CDR3nt: TGTGCCAGTAGTATGATCACCGGTAGCGAAAAACTGTTTTTT
d_gene: TRBD2; j_gene: TRBJ2-3; v_gene: TRBV9; abundance: NA; CDR3aa: CASSVGFQRGRTDTQYF; CDR3nt: TGTGCCAGCAGCGTAGGGTTTCAGCGGGGCCGCACAGATACGCAGTATTTT
d_gene: NA; j_gene: TRBJ2-5; v_gene: TRBV5-1; abundance: NA; CDR3aa: CASSFRGAQETQYF; CDR3nt: TGCGCCAGCAGCTTTAGAGGGGCTCAAGAGACCCAGTACTTC
d_gene: NA; j_gene: TRBJ2-5; v_gene: TRBV9; abundance: NA; CDR3aa: CASSVVSGQETQYF; CDR3nt: TGTGCCAGCAGCGTAGTATCCGGACAAGAGACCCAGTACTTC
d_gene: NA; j_gene: TRBJ2-3; v_gene: TRBV5-8; abundance: once; CDR3aa: CASSIGSITDTQYF; CDR3nt: TGTGCCAGCAGCATTGGATCTATCACAGATACGCAGTATTTT
d_gene: TRBD1; j_gene: TRBJ1-2; v_gene: TRBV6-5; abundance: NA; CDR3aa: CASSRQGAGGYTF; CDR3nt: TGTGCCAGCAGCCGACAGGGGGCAGGTGGCTACACCTTC
d_gene: NA; j_gene: TRBJ1-2; v_gene: TRBV27; abundance: NA; CDR3aa: CASSNGQNYGYTF; CDR3nt: TGTGCCAGCAGCAATGGACAGAACTATGGCTACACCTTC
d_gene: TRBD1; j_gene: TRBJ2-6; v_gene: TRBV27; abundance: NA; CDR3aa: CASSSRYPGPGQGDSGANVLTF; CDR3nt: TGTGCCAGCAGTTCCCGTTACCCAGGACCGGGACAGGGGGATTCTGGGGCCAACGTCCTGACTTTC
d_gene: NA; j_gene: TRBJ2-5; v_gene: TRBV15; abundance: medium-sized; CDR3aa: CATSRGFGEETQYF; CDR3nt: TGTGCCACCAGCAGAGGGTTTGGGGAGGAGACCCAGTACTTC
d_gene: NA; j_gene: TRBJ1-1; v_gene: TRBV11-2; abundance: few; CDR3aa: CASSLEPGIVAEAFF; CDR3nt: TGTGCCAGCAGCTTAGAACCGGGGATCGTGGCTGAAGCTTTCTTT
d_gene: NA; j_gene: TRBJ1-4; v_gene: TRBV4-2; abundance: NA; CDR3aa: CASREGGGNEKLFF; CDR3nt: TGTGCCAGCAGGGAGGGGGGGGGAAATGAAAAACTGTTTTTT
d_gene: TRBD1; j_gene: TRBJ1-2; v_gene: TRBV7-9; abundance: NA; CDR3aa: CASSLGQGAGYGYTF; CDR3nt: TGTGCCAGCAGCTTAGGGCAGGGGGCTGGTTATGGCTACACCTTC
d_gene: TRBD1; j_gene: TRBJ2-7; v_gene: TRBV7-3; abundance: NA; CDR3aa: CASSPTGSGDEQYF; CDR3nt: TGTGCCAGCAGCCCGACAGGGAGTGGCGACGAGCAGTACTTC
d_gene: NA; j_gene: TRBJ2-7; v_gene: TRBV6-6; abundance: NA; CDR3aa: CASSYRQDYEQYF; CDR3nt: TGTGCCAGCAGTTACAGACAGGACTACGAGCAGTACTTC
d_gene: TRBD1; j_gene: TRBJ1-1; v_gene: TRBV25-1; abundance: NA; CDR3aa: CASSEWGQGVNTEAFF; CDR3nt: TGTGCCAGCAGTGAATGGGGACAGGGGGTGAACACTGAAGCTTTCTTT
d_gene: NA; j_gene: TRBJ2-6; v_gene: TRBV7-8; abundance: NA; CDR3aa: CASNRPGANVLTF; CDR3nt: TGTGCCAGCAATCGTCCTGGGGCCAACGTCCTGACTTTC